A selection of T cell receptor beta chains follows, all from one sample in a study of cytomegalovirus exposure and HLA in healthy donors. The table came from immunoSEQ multiplex PCR; TCRdb's copy has only in-frame clones and leaves some out. There are 150,000 or so clones in the sample; approximately 79% occur only once, and about 6.7% lies in the top ten. The sequenced material came from PBMCs. Receptors originate from a woman aged 40 to 49 in good health and CMV-seropositive. The CDR3 runs from the conserved cysteine through the conserved F or W. The order of the fields is CDR3 length, J gene, V gene, D gene, clone size, CDR3 protein, CDR3 DNA. D genes are given only for firm matches. The size entry is marked missing in some rows and otherwise reads once, few, many or a size class.

>15|TRBJ1-2|TRBV28|-|-
CASSPASTRNYGYTF
TGTGCCAGCAGTCCGGCCAGTACCAGGAACTATGGCTACACCTTC
>14|TRBJ2-7|TRBV28|TRBD1|-
CASRLDRGFYEQYF
TGTGCCAGCAGACTGGACAGGGGTTTCTACGAGCAGTACTTC
>16|TRBJ2-7|TRBV18|TRBD1|-
CASSPQRQGAYYEQYF
TGTGCCAGCTCACCACAAAGGCAGGGGGCTTACTACGAGCAGTACTTC
>17|TRBJ2-3|TRBV5-1|TRBD2|few
CASSQGLAGSSTDTQYF
TGCGCCAGCAGCCAGGGACTAGCGGGGTCTAGCACAGATACGCAGTATTTT
>17|TRBJ2-3|TRBV7-3|TRBD2|-
CASSLGGLAERTDTQYF
TGTGCCAGCAGCTTAGGGGGACTAGCGGAGCGCACAGATACGCAGTATTTT
>14|TRBJ1-1|TRBV9|-|-
CASSPGRGNTEAFF
TGTGCCAGCAGCCCCGGACGGGGGAACACTGAAGCTTTCTTT
>16|TRBJ2-3|TRBV9|TRBD2|-
CASSVRGGASTDTQYF
TGTGCCAGCAGCGTCCGCGGGGGGGCCTCGACAGATACGCAGTATTTT
>14|TRBJ1-5|TRBV5-6|-|-
CASSSGLYNQPQHF
TGTGCCAGCAGCTCGGGACTGTACAATCAGCCCCAGCATTTT
>15|TRBJ2-1|TRBV5-1|TRBD2|-
CASSLDWGGLGEQFF
TGCGCCAGCAGCTTGGACTGGGGGGGTCTAGGTGAGCAGTTCTTC
>12|TRBJ2-3|TRBV6-1|-|-
CASTPYTDTQYF
TGTGCCAGCACCCCCTACACAGATACGCAGTATTTT
>15|TRBJ2-3|TRBV10-3|TRBD2|-
CAISEPGLGTDTQYF
TGTGCCATCAGTGAACCGGGACTAGGCACAGATACGCAGTATTTT
>15|TRBJ1-2|TRBV5-1|TRBD1|-
CASSLVAGGGDGYTF
TGCGCCAGCAGCTTGGTGGCAGGGGGTGGCGATGGCTACACCTTC
>16|TRBJ1-2|TRBV5-1|TRBD1|once
CASSPGTATLNYGYTF
TGCGCCAGCAGTCCCGGGACAGCAACCCTTAACTATGGCTACACCTTC
>15|TRBJ1-4|TRBV5-1|TRBD1|-
CASSSEGQGTEKLFF
TGCGCCAGCAGCTCTGAGGGACAGGGAACTGAAAAACTGTTTTTT
>18|TRBJ1-3|TRBV18|-|-
CASSPPNSAGSSGNTIYF
TGTGCCAGCTCACCACCTAATTCGGCAGGTTCCTCTGGAAACACCATATATTTT
>16|TRBJ2-5|TRBV4-2|TRBD2|few
CASSQQPSGAGSRFDF
TGTGCCAGCAGCCAACAACCTAGCGGGGCAGGGTCGCGGTTCGACTTC
>16|TRBJ2-5|TRBV7-3|TRBD2|few
CASSLGLAGGEETQYF
TGTGCCAGCAGCCTTGGACTAGCGGGGGGGGAAGAGACCCAGTACTTC
>13|TRBJ1-1|TRBV2|-|few
CASGRNSNTEAFF
TGTGCCAGCGGGAGGAATTCGAACACTGAAGCTTTCTTT
>12|TRBJ2-7|TRBV2|-|-
CASKTRNREQYF
TGTGCCAGCAAGACTAGAAATCGCGAGCAGTACTTC
>16|TRBJ1-2|TRBV15|-|-
CATSRDPAPFFSGYTF
TGTGCCACCAGCAGAGATCCCGCGCCTTTTTTTAGTGGCTACACCTTC
>13|TRBJ1-1|TRBV29-1|-|-
CSVERQMDTEAFF
TGCAGCGTTGAACGACAGATGGACACTGAAGCTTTCTTT
>13|TRBJ2-5|TRBV5-4|-|-
CASSPPGGETQYF
TGTGCCAGCAGCCCCCCCGGCGGAGAGACCCAGTACTTC
>11|TRBJ1-2|TRBV29-1|TRBD1|few
CSAPTGEGYTF
TGCAGCGCCCCGACAGGGGAAGGCTACACCTTC